This paragraph reports one TCR beta chain. The antigen is undetermined. The study made its TCR cDNA through 5'RACE template switching. That step introduced a universal primer site along with UMIs. MiXCR was run by TCRdb on the 5' RACE reads, yielding one entry per CDR3 protein. Among 300,000 or so distinct CDR3 sequences listed, 7.5% to 9% were seen once. CDR1 and CDR2 (germline): SNHLY, FYNNEI. This CDR3 has 13 residues. Trimming removed 7 bases from V and 6 bases from J, with 13 bases in between. This sample was taken from a study of T cells after yellow fever vaccination. The wider study: When fractions had low cell numbers, they were prepared with SMART-Seq v4 Ultra Low Input.

Study-wide results and caveats: Weaker, the secondary response peaked sooner, at day 5 versus 15. The booster response re-showed most primary clones: roughly 97% CD4, approximately 85% CD8.

The chain uses TRBV2 and TRBJ1-5, with D tentatively TRBD1 (5 bases). The source of this sequence is a young man who received the YFV17D yellow fever vaccine. The material was CD4+ T cells sorted from PBMCs, obtained 5 days after the yellow fever booster vaccination. CDR3 sequence (DNA): TGTGCCAGCAATAAGGGGTCCGGTCAGCCCCAGCATTTT. Amino acid sequence: CASNKGSGQPQHF.